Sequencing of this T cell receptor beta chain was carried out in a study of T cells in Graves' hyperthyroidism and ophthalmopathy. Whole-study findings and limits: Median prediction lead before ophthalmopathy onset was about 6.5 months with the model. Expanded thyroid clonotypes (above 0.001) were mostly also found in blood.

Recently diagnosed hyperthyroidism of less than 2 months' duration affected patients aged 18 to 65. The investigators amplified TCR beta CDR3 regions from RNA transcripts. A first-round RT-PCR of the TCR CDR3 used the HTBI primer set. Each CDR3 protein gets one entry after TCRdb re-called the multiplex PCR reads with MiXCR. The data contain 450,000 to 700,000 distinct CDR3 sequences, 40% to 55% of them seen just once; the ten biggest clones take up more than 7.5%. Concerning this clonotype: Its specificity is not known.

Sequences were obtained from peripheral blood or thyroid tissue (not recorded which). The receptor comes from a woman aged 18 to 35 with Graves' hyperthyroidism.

CDR3 loop: CASSEGRSWWKAGGTDTQYF. CDR3 DNA sequence: TGCGCCAGCAGTGAAGGAAGGTCTTGGTGGAAAGCGGGAGGCACAGATACGCAGTATTTT. The chain recombines TRBV10-1 with TRBJ2-3; TRBD2 aligns across 8 bases. V lost 3 bases to trimming and J lost 1 base; unmatched junction nucleotides: 18. Germline V gene data show CDR1 as WNHNN and CDR2 as SYGVQD (reference sequence). The CDR3 is 20 amino acids.